This TCR beta chain was identified during a study of blood T cells in healthy people across ages (dated by TCRdb to between 2015 and 2016). The study in broad terms: In model experiments, template switching captured roughly one uniquely barcoded TCR beta cDNA molecule for every two T cells. To avoid experimental bias, donors of different ages were spread randomly across the sequencing lanes. Four age groups were formed from the donors: young (average approximately 17 years), middle-aged (just under 40), aged (62) and long-lived (approximately 78). Using deep sequencing normalized with unique cDNA molecular identifiers, the study measured how TCR beta repertoire diversity changes with age. Using the same blood draw, the study looked at two additional independent replicas of 1 million unique cDNA reads for two donors, one aged 18 to 30 and the other aged 80 or older.

Libraries were made using 5' RACE. Sequenced on an Illumina HiSeq 2500. A second PCR of about 7 to 12 cycles was run with a J-beta primer mix and a sample-barcoded 5' primer. A unique molecular identifier was introduced onto each TCR beta cDNA molecule by a template-switch 5' adaptor carrying 12 random nucleotides. At least 2.5 million CDR3-containing paired-end reads were obtained from each sample. The Mint cDNA synthesis kit, primed by a TRBC-specific oligonucleotide, was used to synthesize first-strand cDNA from all RNA. After uracil-DNA glycosylase treatment, a first 18-cycle PCR used universal primers M1SS and BC2_uni_R on all cDNA. The original pipeline was this. For normalization, 1 million high-quality reads were randomly selected from each sample, with every read carrying a distinct molecular identifier. Instead of being binned into consensus sequences, reads that shared molecular identifiers were thrown out. MiTCR, set to a Q25 quality threshold and the strictest error-elimination algorithm, was used for CDR3 identification, clonotype clustering and error correction. A nonparametric unseen species model with Euler transformation was used to estimate a lower bound on total TCR beta diversity. The raw public data were reprocessed by TCRdb itself: fastp quality trimming at Q25, MiXCR clonotype calling, in-frame beta chains only. Each entry merges the rows of one CDR3 protein and shows their most common DNA and genes. TCRdb's processing, not the authors', yielded these V and J calls. Counted in this sample were about a million distinct CDR3 sequences; roughly 51% of them appeared once. Of the sample, around a fifth is held by the ten largest clones.

The CDR3 has 14 amino acids, counting the end cysteine and phenylalanine. The sequence is cut down to CDR3 DNA, 42 bases in frame from base 1. The germline V gene sets CDR1 to SQVTM and CDR2 to ANQGSEA. Trimming takes 6 bases from V and 6 bases from J, and the germline ends sit 19 bases apart. Details on this clonotype: The antigen it recognizes is unknown. No qualities accompany the bases; no much larger clone lies one base away.

The donors were roughly 40 Caucasian individuals from Russia, aged 6 to 90 years, who were systemically healthy. Approximately 10 milliliters of peripheral blood were collected from each donor into EDTA-treated Vacutainer tubes. Ficoll-Paque density-gradient centrifugation was used to isolate PBMCs, with at least 6.5 million per sample. Trizol reagent was used to extract total RNA from PBMCs, with at least 6 micrograms per sample. Naive CD45RAhigh/CD27high T cell percentages were measured by flow cytometry on a PBMC aliquot from every donor. On the study overall, not on this receptor specifically: Because profiling used bulk unsorted PBMCs, naive and antigen-experienced compartments could not be compared conclusively. Because the CMV infection status of the donors was unknown, age-related changes in expanded clonotypes may potentially have been confounded. Observed TCR beta diversity correlated strongly with the percentage of naive T cells measured by flow cytometry. Compared with the aged group, the long-lived group had more naive CD4+ T cells, fewer expanded clones and increased TCR diversity, a pattern suggesting age selection. As age increased, observed TCR beta diversity per million T cells dropped in a roughly linear way, and a significant reduction was already evident by age roughly 36. Total diversity estimates from one million sequenced T cells were considered lower bounds and underestimates.

This chain joins TRBV29-1 to TRBJ2-3, with the D gene uncertain. The sample taken for sequencing was blood. The sequence came from a woman aged 55-69 years in good health. The CDR3 has the sequence CSVRLSHTTDTQYF. The DNA sequence follows: TGCAGCGTGCGTTTAAGTCACACCACGGATACGCAGTATTTT.